This TCR beta chain was observed in a study of blood T cell repertoires in COVID-19. Study at large: The analysed material was cDNA or gDNA that came from T cells, B-cell-depleted T cells, or PBMCs.

In the study's own analysis: Cell counts per sample came from amplifying reference gene primers. Assay used: immunoSEQ multiplex PCR; TCRdb lists only in-frame clones, some missing. For V, J and clone size, that table is used; D and trimming come from the DNA. The repertoire holds more than 110,000 clones, with around 87% as singletons. The CDR3 consists of 16 residues. Unmatched junction bases numbered 8, after V lost 3 bases and J lost 4 bases. Germline loops: CDR1 MNHNS, CDR2 SASEGT. The chain has TRBV6-1 and TRBJ2-3, with 9 bases that match TRBD1. The TCR was taken from a human donor in a cohort sampled during active COVID-19. Input material: peripheral blood. In DNA form, the CDR3 reads TGTGCCAGCAGTGACCCCGGGACAGGGCTATCAGATACGCAGTATTTT. Amino acids: CASSDPGTGLSDTQYF.